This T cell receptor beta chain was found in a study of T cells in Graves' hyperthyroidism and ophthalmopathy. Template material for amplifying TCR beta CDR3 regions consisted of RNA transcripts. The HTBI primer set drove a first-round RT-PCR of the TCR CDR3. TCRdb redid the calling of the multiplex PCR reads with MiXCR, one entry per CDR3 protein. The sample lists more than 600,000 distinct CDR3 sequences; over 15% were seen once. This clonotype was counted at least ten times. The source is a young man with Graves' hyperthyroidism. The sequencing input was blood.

The CDR3 DNA sequence: TGTGCCAGCAGTTGGAACGGGGAGGGAAATACGCAGTATTTT. Protein: CASSWNGEGNTQYF. The V and J genes are TRBV6-2 or TRBV6-3 and TRBJ2-3, with 7 bases identical to TRBD2. V shed 4 bases, J shed 7 bases, and the junction held 8 bases outside the gene matches. The CDR3 has 14 residues. CDR1 and CDR2 from the germline V gene are MNHEY and SVGEGT.